Presented here are 2 T cell receptor beta chains from one specimen sequenced in a study of OX40 agonist ivuxolimab in advanced cancers. Only in-frame clones appear in the TCRdb table, and some are missing; sequencing was by immunoSEQ multiplex PCR. The sample has about 64,000 clones, roughly 84% seen once. The sample was CD4+ or CD8+ T cells sorted from blood, taken in a trial of the OX40 agonist ivuxolimab. The receptors stem from an adult with an advanced solid tumor such as melanoma, head and neck, liver or kidney cancer.

The rearrangement joins TRBV6-5 to TRBJ2-7, with TRBD2 matching over 10 bases. The germline gives CDR1 MNHEY, CDR2 SVGAGI. This CDR3 has 14 residues. The J segment lost 7 bases and the V segment lost 6 bases, leaving 9 bases of the junction unmatched. CDR3 sequence: CASRPSGGAGEQYF. The CDR3 region has the DNA TGTGCCAGCAGGCCCAGCGGGGGGGCTGGGGAGCAGTACTTC.

The chain combines TRBV5-4 with TRBJ2-1, with TRBD2 identical over 13 bases. The germline V gene encodes CDR1 SGHNT and CDR2 YYREEE (reference sequence). The ends lost 0 bases at V and 7 bases at J; junction bases unmatched: 7. The CDR3 extends over 17 amino acids. The CDR3 protein is CASSLGYRTSGGNEQFF. CDR3 nucleotide sequence: TGTGCCAGCAGCTTGGGCTACCGGACTAGCGGGGGAAATGAGCAGTTCTTC.